The present entry profiles one T cell receptor beta chain with its context. Its target is not known. The data derive from a study of somatic mutations in cytotoxic T cells in rheumatoid arthritis. Findings of the study overall: Between rheumatoid arthritis patients and age-matched healthy controls, CD8+ T-cell clonality showed no significant difference. Among patients with rheumatoid arthritis, but not healthy controls, CD8+ clonality increased with age.

The method was immunoSEQ multiplex PCR; TCRdb's version includes in-frame clones alone and lacks a portion of them. This sample has approximately 33,000 clones, with about four fifths found just once. Healthy control subjects consisted of blood donors (median age roughly 52 years, range about 21-75; about 55% female). Isolation of CD4+ and CD8+ cells used positive magnetic bead selection, with purity checked by flow cytometry. The clonotype originates from a middle-aged man in good health. Sequences were obtained from CD8+ T cells sorted from blood.

CDR3 amino acids: CASSREGRGETQYF. CDR3 nucleotide sequence: TGCGCCAGCAGCCGTGAGGGCAGGGGGGAGACCCAGTACTTC. V and J are TRBV4-3 and TRBJ2-5, with 7 bases identical to TRBD1. CDR3 size: 14 residues. The V gene end was trimmed by 4 bases and the J gene end by 5 bases; junction bases not matched to a gene: 7. The V gene's germline CDR1 is LGHNA and CDR2 YSLEER.